A single sample is the source of the 32 T cell receptor beta chains below, sequenced in a study of blood T cell repertoires in COVID-19. Profiled with immunoSEQ multiplex PCR; TCRdb holds only in-frame clones, not every one. The sample holds 250,000 to 400,000 clones; around 85% are singletons and the top ten take around 2%. Sequenced: PBMCs or T cells enriched from blood (not recorded which). The receptors stem from a woman in her twenties or thirties who had been exposed to COVID-19.

This clone came up a few times. The rearrangement links TRBV6-5 to TRBJ2-7; 10 positions match TRBD1. Germline lookup yields CDR1 MNHEY and CDR2 SVGAGI. V gave up 7 bases and J gave up 3 bases; unmatched junction bases: 6. The CDR3 covers 14 residues. CDR3 in DNA: TGTGCCAGCAAAATGGGACAGGGGAGCTACGAGCAGTACTTC. Translating it yields CASKMGQGSYEQYF.

The genes are TRBV7-8 and TRBJ2-7; the match to TRBD2 covers 10 bases. V shed 4 bases, J shed 3 bases, and the junction held 3 bases outside the gene matches. Germline-derived CDR1 and CDR2 are SGHVS and FQNEAQ. The CDR3 runs to 14 residues. CDR3 in amino acids: CASSSLAGDYEQYF. CDR3 bases: TGTGCCAGCAGCTCTCTAGCGGGGGACTACGAGCAGTACTTC.

There are a few counts of this clone. The chain links TRBV28 to TRBJ2-5; D is perhaps TRBD1 (6 bases). The germline V gene encodes CDR1 MDHEN and CDR2 SYDVKM. The CDR3 loop spans 15 amino acids. Trimming cost V 3 bases and J 2 bases, with 13 bases left between them. In nucleotides, the CDR3 is TGTGCCAGCAGTTTGGACAGCACCGTTCAAGAGACCCAGTACTTC. This translates into CASSLDSTVQETQYF.

This clone occurred once. The chain is built from TRBV20-1 and TRBJ2-7; a possible D gene is TRBD2 (6 bases). V was cut by 3 bases and J by 6 bases, with 9 bases left in between. The CDR3 loop spans 11 amino acids. CDR1 is DFQATT and CDR2 is SNEGSKA in the germline V gene (reference sequence). Here the CDR3 DNA reads TGCAGTGCTAGTGTCGGGAGCGAGCAGTACTTC. This codes for CSASVGSEQYF.

The genes are TRBV27 and TRBJ1-2; TRBD1 matches 7 bases. This CDR3 contains 13 residues. Germline V CDR1 and CDR2: MNHEY, SMNVEV (reference sequence). After removal of 5 bases from V and 5 bases from J, the junction contained 5 bases not matched to a gene. The CDR3 DNA sequence: TGTGCCAGCAGTCCAACAGGGGAGTATGGCTACACCTTC. Its protein product is CASSPTGEYGYTF.

The V gene is TRBV6-5, the J gene TRBJ1-2; D unclear. This CDR3 has 16 amino acids. The V gene lost 0 bases and the J gene lost 4 bases, with 15 bases spanning the gap. CDR1 MNHEY and CDR2 SVGAGI come from the germline V gene. The CDR3 loop is CASSYSNAGNGYGYTF. The DNA of the CDR3 is TGTGCCAGCAGTTACTCGAACGCGGGGAATGGCTATGGCTACACCTTC.

J is TRBJ2-1 and V is TRBV12-3 or TRBV12-4, with D possibly being TRBD2 (5 bases). Trimming removed 8 bases from V and 2 bases from J, with 10 bases in between. The CDR3 covers 13 residues. CDR3 protein: CASVVGAYNEQFF. The CDR3 DNA is TGTGCCAGCGTTGTGGGAGCCTACAATGAGCAGTTCTTC.

The chain carries TRBV24-1 and TRBJ2-7, with D unclear. The V end was cut by 0 bases, the J end by 8 bases, with 7 bases between. Germline CDR1 and CDR2: KGHDR and SFDVKD. CDR3 length: 12 residues. In nucleotides, the CDR3 is TGTGCCACCAGTGATTTGCAAGCAAAGCAGTACTTC. Amino acids: CATSDLQAKQYF.

This chain links TRBV11-3 with TRBJ2-1; perhaps TRBD2 as D (5 bases). This CDR3 comprises 15 residues. V was trimmed by 1 base and J by 6 bases, leaving 13 bases between them. Germline loops: CDR1 SGHNT, CDR2 YENEEA. The CDR3 protein is CASSLGGDFPNEQFF. The CDR3 DNA reads TGTGCCAGCAGCTTAGGGGGAGACTTCCCCAATGAGCAGTTCTTC.

J is TRBJ2-1 and V is TRBV21-1; TRBD1 is the table's D call and was not checked against the DNA. TRBV21-1 is shown as a pseudogene. This CDR3 spans 15 amino acids. The CDR3 coding sequence is TGTGCCATACAGGACCTGGCCCTCGCCTACAATGAGCAGTTCTTC. Residues: CAIQDLALAYNEQFF.

In DNA, the CDR3 is TGTGCCGCAAATCCGGGGGGGGGCGGAAATGAGCAGTTCTTC. Amino acid sequence: CAANPGGGGNEQFF. The chain carries TRBV10-3 and TRBJ2-1; 8 nucleotides line up with TRBD2. Germline V gene data show CDR1 as ENHRY and CDR2 as SYGVKD. V dropped 11 bases and J dropped 7; count of bases not matched to a gene: 13. CDR3 length equals 14 residues.

The V call is TRBV6-2 or TRBV6-3, the J call TRBJ1-6; 9 bases are a match to TRBD1. The germline V gene has CDR1 MNHEY and CDR2 SVGEGT. This CDR3 region has 14 residues. V was pared by 6 bases and J by 7 bases, with 4 bases of the junction left unmatched. CDR3 residues: CASSHGTGNSPLHF. In DNA form, the CDR3 reads TGTGCCAGCAGCCACGGGACAGGGAATTCACCCCTCCACTTT.

This chain uses TRBV28 with TRBJ1-4; no clear D gene. V lost 2 bases to trimming and J lost 6 bases, with 10 bases between them. Looked up from germline, CDR1 is MDHEN and CDR2 is SYDVKM. This CDR3 is built from 14 residues. CDR3 in amino acids: CASSLVTRDEKLFF. The CDR3 coding sequence is TGTGCCAGCAGTTTAGTCACCCGGGATGAAAAACTGTTTTTT.

The chain carries TRBV24-1 and TRBJ2-2; 10 nucleotides align to TRBD1. The CDR3 sequence is 15 residues long. Germline assignment: CDR1 KGHDR and CDR2 SFDVKD. With V trimmed by 5 bases and J by 4 bases, 3 bases remained unmatched. The CDR3: CATSGDRGSTGELFF. CDR3 nucleotide sequence: TGTGCCACCAGTGGGGACAGGGGTTCCACCGGGGAGCTGTTTTTT.

The chain employs TRBV21-1 and TRBJ2-2; the D segment call TRBD2 is taken from the table without a DNA check. TRBV21-1 is deemed a pseudogene. This CDR3 has 16 residues. This CDR3 reads CASSKALAGNTGELFF. The CDR3 DNA sequence: TGTGCCAGCAGCAAAGCGTTGGCGGGGAACACCGGGGAGCTGTTTTTT.

For the CDR3, the DNA is TGTGCCAGCAGCAGGGGAACTAATGAAAAACTGTTTTTT. It translates to CASSRGTNEKLFF. This chain uses TRBV3-1 (or the pseudogene TRBV3-2) with TRBJ1-4; perhaps TRBD1 as D (5 bases). CDR1 and CDR2 (germline): LGHDT, YNNKEL (reference sequence). V was cut by 5 bases and J by 1 base, with 5 bases left in between. The CDR3 covers 13 residues.

CDR3 loop: CASTRLSWETQYF. In DNA form, the CDR3 reads TGTGCCAGCACCCGATTGAGCTGGGAGACCCAGTACTTC. The V gene is TRBV7-8, the J gene TRBJ2-5, with D unclear. The CDR3 totals 13 residues. Germline CDR1 is SGHVS and CDR2 is FQNEAQ. Trimming took 7 bases from V and 5 from J, leaving 14 bases between them.

The CDR3 DNA reads as TGTGCCAGCAGCTTAAGACTAGCGGGGGGGAACACCGGGGAGCTGTTTTTT. This gives the protein CASSLRLAGGNTGELFF. This rearrangement joins TRBV7-2 to TRBJ2-2, with 13 bases matching TRBD2. In germline, CDR1 is SGHTA, CDR2 FQGNSA. The CDR3 contains 17 residues. With 2 bases clipped from V and 1 base from J, the junction kept 1 base outside the gene matches.

The chain couples TRBV18 to TRBJ1-2, with 9 bases fitting TRBD1. Germline CDR1 KGHSH, CDR2 LQKENI. Trimming cost V 3 bases and J 8 bases; bases outside gene matches: 13. This CDR3 has 16 amino acids. The CDR3 region is CASSPGQGSVVSGYTF. CDR3 nucleotides: TGTGCCAGCTCACCGGGACAGGGCTCGGTGGTAAGCGGCTACACCTTC. Looking up the rest from reference TRBV18 and TRBJ1-2 gives the full variable domain: NAGVMQNPRHLVRRRGQEARLRCSPMKGHSHVYWYRQLPEEGLKFMVYLQKENIIDESGMPKERFSAEFPKEGPSILRIQQVVRGDSAAYFCASSPGQGSVVSGYTFGSGTRLTVV.

This clone was detected only a few times. V gene TRBV5-4 combines with J gene TRBJ1-3; TRBD1 might be the D (5 bases). The CDR3 length is 13 residues. Germline V gene sequence: CDR1 SGHNT, CDR2 YYREEE (reference sequence). Trimming left V 2 bases short and J 4 bases short, with 7 bases between. CDR3 residues: CASSFKGGNTIYF. CDR3 bases: TGTGCCAGCAGCTTTAAGGGGGGAAACACCATATATTTT.

CDR3 in amino acids: CASGHRGEQFF. DNA of the CDR3: TGTGCTAGTGGCCATAGGGGTGAGCAGTTCTTC. The chain recombines TRBV12-5 with TRBJ2-1, with D possibly TRBD1 on 5 matching bases. Trimming removed 6 bases from V and 9 bases from J, with 9 bases in between. CDR1 is LGHNT, CDR2 FRNRAP, per germline. This CDR3 comprises 11 residues.

The chain combines TRBV20-1 with TRBJ2-7; a weak D match, TRBD1 (5 bases). CDR3 length equals 11 residues. With 3 bases removed from V and 5 bases from J, the gap between germline ends came to 8 bases. CDR1 and CDR2 from the germline V gene are DFQATT and SNEGSKA (reference sequence). CDR3 nucleotide sequence: TGCAGTGCTAGTCAGGGAAACGAGCAGTACTTC. Translating it yields CSASQGNEQYF.

This chain joins TRBV24-1 and TRBJ2-7; D possibly corresponds to TRBD1 (5 bases). This CDR3 region has 14 residues. Germline CDR1 KGHDR, CDR2 SFDVKD. V dropped 9 bases and J dropped 5 bases, with 19 bases sitting between them. In DNA, the CDR3 is TGTGCCACCCCCTACGGCCAGGGATCCCACGAGCAGTACTTC. Translation gives CATPYGQGSHEQYF.

This clone was detected a few times. The chain recombines TRBV2 with TRBJ1-1; 8 nucleotides line up with TRBD1. The CDR3 totals 13 residues. The V and J ends lost 4 bases and 2 bases, in that order; junction bases with no gene match: 0. Germline values: CDR1 SNHLY, CDR2 FYNNEI. The CDR3 loop is CASSAGGNTEAFF. The CDR3 nucleotides are TGTGCCAGCAGTGCAGGGGGCAACACTGAAGCTTTCTTT.

The rearrangement links TRBV2 to TRBJ1-1; a possible D gene is TRBD1 (5 bases). The V gene's germline CDR1 is SNHLY and CDR2 FYNNEI. V was cut by 2 bases and J by 4 bases, with 17 bases left in between. The CDR3 contains 16 residues. The CDR3 DNA follows: TGTGCCAGCAGTGAAATTGGGGGTGGGAGGGGCACTGAAGCTTTCTTT. Encoded protein: CASSEIGGGRGTEAFF.

This clone was detected only a few times. J is TRBJ2-5 and V is TRBV5-8; 7 nucleotides agree with TRBD1. J lost 5 bases, V lost 5 bases, and 9 bases had no gene match. The CDR3 contains 14 residues. Germline CDR1 and CDR2: SGHTS and YDEGEE. The CDR3 loop reads CASSRDRAYETQYF. DNA for the CDR3: TGTGCCAGCAGTCGCGACAGGGCGTATGAGACCCAGTACTTC. Looking up the rest from reference TRBV5-8 and TRBJ2-5 gives the full variable domain: EAGVTQSPTHLIKTRGQQATLRCSPISGHTSVYWYQQALGLGLQFLLWYDEGEERNRGNFPPRFSGRQFPNYSSELNVNALELEDSALYLCASSRDRAYETQYFGPGTRLLVL.

This sequence joins TRBV7-3 and TRBJ1-2, with 9 nucleotides matching TRBD1. V was pared by 4 bases and J by 4 bases, with 4 bases of the junction left unmatched. Germline CDR1 is SGHTA and CDR2 is FQGTGA. The CDR3 totals 14 residues. In DNA form, the CDR3 reads TGTGCCAGCAGCTGGGACAGGGAGACCTATGGCTACACCTTC. Protein sequence: CASSWDRETYGYTF.

The CDR3 is CASSPPAGNQPQHF. The CDR3 nucleotides are TGTGCCAGCAGCCCACCGGCGGGCAATCAGCCCCAGCATTTT. This chain connects TRBV6-5 to TRBJ1-5; D uncertain. Trimming removed 6 bases from V and 2 bases from J, with 11 bases in between. This CDR3 comprises 14 residues. Germline values: CDR1 MNHEY, CDR2 SVGAGI.

The V and J genes are TRBV14 and TRBJ1-3; TRBD1 matches at 11 bases. V dropped 4 bases and J dropped 3; count of bases not matched to a gene: 5. The CDR3 has 16 amino acids. Per germline, CDR1 SGHDN and CDR2 FVKESK. The chain's CDR3 is CASSPRTGGYGNTIYF. CDR3 nucleotides: TGTGCCAGCAGCCCCCGGACAGGGGGCTATGGAAACACCATATATTTT.

In its sample, this clone was seen a few times. The rearrangement uses TRBV9 and TRBJ1-2; TRBD1 agrees at 7 bases. The CDR3 spans 13 residues. In germline, CDR1 is SGDLS, CDR2 YYNGEE. V dropped 5 bases and J dropped 1; count of bases not matched to a gene: 2. The CDR3 region is CASRGDSNYGYTF. The CDR3 coding sequence is TGTGCCAGCAGAGGGGACAGTAACTATGGCTACACCTTC.

This clone was counted a few times. The chain couples TRBV19 to TRBJ2-5; D unresolved. The germline V and J ends were trimmed by 2 bases and 1 base, with 8 bases remaining between them. Germline CDR1 is LNHDA and CDR2 is SQIVND (reference sequence). The CDR3 runs 14 residues. For the CDR3, the DNA is TGTGCCAGTAGTATAAACGCAGGCCAAGAGACCCAGTACTTC. Translating gives CASSINAGQETQYF.

The rearrangement joins TRBV5-8 to TRBJ1-2; a possible D gene is TRBD1 (6 bases). CDR1 and CDR2 from the germline V gene are SGHTS and YDEGEE. The V end was cut by 4 bases, the J end by 2 bases, with 24 bases between. The CDR3 sequence is 18 residues long. The CDR3 nucleotides are TGTGCCAGCAGCCGGAACTGGGGGGGCGCCCAGTGGAACTATGGCTACACCTTC. This codes for CASSRNWGGAQWNYGYTF.